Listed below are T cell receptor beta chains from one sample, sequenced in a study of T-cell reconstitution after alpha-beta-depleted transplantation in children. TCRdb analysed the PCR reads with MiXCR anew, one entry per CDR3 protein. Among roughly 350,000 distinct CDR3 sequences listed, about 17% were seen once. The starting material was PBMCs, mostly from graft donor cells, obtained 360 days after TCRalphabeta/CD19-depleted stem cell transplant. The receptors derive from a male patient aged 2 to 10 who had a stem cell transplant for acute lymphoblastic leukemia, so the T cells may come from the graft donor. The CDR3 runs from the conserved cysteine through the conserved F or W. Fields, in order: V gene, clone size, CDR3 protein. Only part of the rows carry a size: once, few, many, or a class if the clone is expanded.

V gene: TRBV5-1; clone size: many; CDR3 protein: CASSFIAGARTGELFF
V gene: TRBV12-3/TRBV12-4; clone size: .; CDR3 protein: CASSLAGGGRTYNEQFF
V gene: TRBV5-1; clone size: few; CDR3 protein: CASSLLTGRGTDTQYF
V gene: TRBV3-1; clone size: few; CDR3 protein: CASSQDPTFTSTDTQYF
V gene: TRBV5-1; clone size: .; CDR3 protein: CASSLRTPGANVLTF
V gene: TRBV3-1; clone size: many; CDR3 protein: CASSHQRGGETQYF
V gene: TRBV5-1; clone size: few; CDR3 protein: CASSLGQSYNEQFF
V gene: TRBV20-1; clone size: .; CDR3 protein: CSASWGQGSYEQYF
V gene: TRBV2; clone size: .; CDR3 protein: CASSGRTRAPTDTQYF
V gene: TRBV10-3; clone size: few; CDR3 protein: CAINPGQGSYEQYF
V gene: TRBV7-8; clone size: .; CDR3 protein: CASSLITGGGNEQFF
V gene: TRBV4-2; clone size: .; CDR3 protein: CASSQGTGIPTDTQYF
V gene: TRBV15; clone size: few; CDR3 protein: CATSRDWGQANEQFF
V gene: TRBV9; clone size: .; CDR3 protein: CASSVDSGREKLFF
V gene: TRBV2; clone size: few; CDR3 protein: CASTATGEQPQHF
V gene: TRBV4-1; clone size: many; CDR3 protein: CASSHLSGTSGMTGELFF
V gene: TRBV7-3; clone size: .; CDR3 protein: CASSLIPRSAGSSDTQYF
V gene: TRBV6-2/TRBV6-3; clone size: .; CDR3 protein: CASRNRDTEALF
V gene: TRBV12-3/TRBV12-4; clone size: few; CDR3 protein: CASSLGYVGREQYF
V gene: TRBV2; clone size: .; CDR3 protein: CASSEGQAAYYNEQFF
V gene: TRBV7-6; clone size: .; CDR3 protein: CASSLLPGESNYGYTF
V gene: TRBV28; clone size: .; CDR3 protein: CASSFLQGGYEQYF
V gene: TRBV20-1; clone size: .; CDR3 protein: CSATGPGSSYEQYF
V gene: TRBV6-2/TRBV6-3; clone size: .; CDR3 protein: CASSRLTSGRFHTQYF
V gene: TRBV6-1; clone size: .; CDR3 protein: CASSPEVASTGELFF
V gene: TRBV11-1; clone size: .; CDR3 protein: CASSLSGTSFYEQYF
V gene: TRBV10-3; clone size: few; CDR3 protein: CAISALSSAGELFF
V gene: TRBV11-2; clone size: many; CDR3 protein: CASSRTSGSHPSPYEQYF
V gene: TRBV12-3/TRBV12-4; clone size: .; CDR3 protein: CASSPAGAEVDTQYF
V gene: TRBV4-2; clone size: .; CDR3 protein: CASSQDVGQNEKLFF
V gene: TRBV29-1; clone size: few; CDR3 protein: CSVLAGDGTQYF
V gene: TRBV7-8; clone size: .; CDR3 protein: CASSWAPPSRDSPLHF
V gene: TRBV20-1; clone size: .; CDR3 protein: CSARRPGRGRAFYNEQFF
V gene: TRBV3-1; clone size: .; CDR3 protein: CATSRSVNNEQFF
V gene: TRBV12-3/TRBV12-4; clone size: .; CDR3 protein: CASSIPRVLGTEAFF
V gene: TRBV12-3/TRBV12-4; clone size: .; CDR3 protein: CASSPDRGLILSNQPQHF
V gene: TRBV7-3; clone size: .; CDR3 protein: CASSKQGRGNSPLHF
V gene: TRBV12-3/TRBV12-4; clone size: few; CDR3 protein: CASIPQGQRFHTF
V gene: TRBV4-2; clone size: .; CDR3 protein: CASSRQGASDEQYF
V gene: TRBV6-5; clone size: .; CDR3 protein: CASSYSRQGGEQFF
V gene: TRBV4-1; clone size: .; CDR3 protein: CASSLREGNTDTQYF
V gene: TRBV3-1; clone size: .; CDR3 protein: CASSPSLATGANYGYTF
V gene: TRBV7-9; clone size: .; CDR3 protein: CASSLPPTPRTEAFF
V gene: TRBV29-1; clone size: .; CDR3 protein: CSVGRLETGGEQYF
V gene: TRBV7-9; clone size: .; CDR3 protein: CAIWEGSGTDTQYF
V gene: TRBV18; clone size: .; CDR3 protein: CASSPPRGMDIQYF
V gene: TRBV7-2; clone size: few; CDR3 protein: CASSLVVGTGPSYEQYF
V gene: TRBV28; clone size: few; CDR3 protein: CASSSPGDTGELFF
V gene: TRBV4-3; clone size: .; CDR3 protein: CASSRDRGGADTQYF
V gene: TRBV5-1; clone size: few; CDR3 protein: CASKSGMVNSPLHF
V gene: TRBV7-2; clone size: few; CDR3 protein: CASSQPHEQYF
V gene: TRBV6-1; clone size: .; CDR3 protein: CASSPGVFQETQYF
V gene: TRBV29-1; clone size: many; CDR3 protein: CSVIAGGPYEQFF
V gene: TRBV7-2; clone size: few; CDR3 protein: CASRRPRRLHSTDTQYF
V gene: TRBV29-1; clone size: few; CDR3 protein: CSVGQGGNYGYTF
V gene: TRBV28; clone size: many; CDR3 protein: CASSFGGGLVQPQHF
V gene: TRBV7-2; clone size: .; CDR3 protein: CASSRGFASGRRGVRRTDTQYF